This TCR beta chain was recorded in a study of CD8 T cells in ankylosing spondylitis. General study findings and limits: Seemingly distinctive of ankylosing spondylitis blood was a TCR beta motif formed by eight highly homologous variants. Disease-linked clones reportedly showed significant enrichment in matched ankylosing spondylitis synovial fluid. Disease-linked clones bore a CD8+ phenotype and were relatively rare in peripheral blood. Earlier reports found some motif variants in synovial fluid and blood in reactive arthritis.

CDR3 size: 13 residues. Germline V gives CDR1 DFQATT, CDR2 SNEGSKA (reference sequence). J lost 10 bases, V lost 5 bases, and 11 bases had no gene match. This clonotype was seen more than once but under ten times. The antigen is unknown. Making the TCR beta libraries involved quantitative 5'-RACE with molecular barcodes. TCRdb reprocessed the 5' RACE reads via MiXCR and lists one record per CDR3 protein. This sample has around 890,000 distinct CDR3 sequences, with about 12% found just once. Material for sequencing was blood, either unsorted or a sorted T cell fraction (not recorded which). The origin of this receptor is a male donor with ankylosing spondylitis. V usage is TRBV20-1 and J usage is TRBJ2-1; TRBD1 aligns across 7 bases. The CDR3 here is CSAPRGQGGEQFF. For the CDR3, the DNA is TGCAGTGCTCCCCGCGGTCAAGGGGGCGAGCAGTTCTTC.